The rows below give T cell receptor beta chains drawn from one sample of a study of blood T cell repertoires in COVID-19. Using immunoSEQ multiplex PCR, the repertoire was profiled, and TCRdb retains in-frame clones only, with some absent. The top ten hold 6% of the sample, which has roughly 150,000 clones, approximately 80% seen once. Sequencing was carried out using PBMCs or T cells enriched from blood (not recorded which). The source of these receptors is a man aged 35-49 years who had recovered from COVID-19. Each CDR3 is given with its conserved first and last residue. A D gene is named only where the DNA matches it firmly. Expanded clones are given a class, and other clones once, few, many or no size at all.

CDR3 DNA: TGTGCCAGCAGCTTCGGGACTAGCGGGGTCTCAGAGACCCAGTACTTC; CDR3 protein: CASSFGTSGVSETQYF; D gene: TRBD2; clone size: -; J gene: TRBJ2-5; V gene: TRBV5-6
CDR3 DNA: TGTGCCAGCAGTTACTCGTTCGGAGGGAAGAACACTGAAGCTTTCTTT; CDR3 protein: CASSYSFGGKNTEAFF; D gene: -; clone size: -; J gene: TRBJ1-1; V gene: TRBV6-5
CDR3 DNA: TGTGCCGTACAGGGCCAGGTAGACTATGGCTACACCTTC; CDR3 protein: CAVQGQVDYGYTF; D gene: -; clone size: -; J gene: TRBJ1-2; V gene: TRBV10-3
CDR3 DNA: TGCGCCAGCAAAGTGCTCGCGGGGTTCACAGATACGCAGTATTTT; CDR3 protein: CASKVLAGFTDTQYF; D gene: -; clone size: -; J gene: TRBJ2-3; V gene: TRBV5-1
CDR3 DNA: TGTGCCAGCAGCCCGGTAGCGGGGGTTAACACCGGGGAGCTGTTTTTT; CDR3 protein: CASSPVAGVNTGELFF; D gene: TRBD2; clone size: -; J gene: TRBJ2-2; V gene: TRBV7-7
CDR3 DNA: TGTGCCAGTAGTCCGGGACAGGGAGGCTATGGCTACACCTTC; CDR3 protein: CASSPGQGGYGYTF; D gene: TRBD1; clone size: -; J gene: TRBJ1-2; V gene: TRBV19
CDR3 DNA: TGCGCCAGCAGTGACGGACACCATGGCTACACCTTC; CDR3 protein: CASSDGHHGYTF; D gene: -; clone size: -; J gene: TRBJ1-2; V gene: TRBV10-1
CDR3 DNA: TGTGCCAGCAGCATGAATCCCAGCTATGGCTACACCTTC; CDR3 protein: CASSMNPSYGYTF; D gene: -; clone size: -; J gene: TRBJ1-2; V gene: TRBV7-9
CDR3 DNA: TGTGCCAGCAGCAACAATGGGGCAGGGGGCAAAAGCAATCAGCCCCAGCATTTT; CDR3 protein: CASSNNGAGGKSNQPQHF; D gene: -; clone size: -; J gene: TRBJ1-5; V gene: TRBV21-1
CDR3 DNA: TGCGCCAGCAGCTCGGAGGGCCCGGGAGCTTTCTTT; CDR3 protein: CASSSEGPGAFF; D gene: -; clone size: -; J gene: TRBJ1-1; V gene: TRBV5-1
CDR3 DNA: TGTGCCAGTAGTATAGGGCAGGGGGCTGAGCAGTTCTTC; CDR3 protein: CASSIGQGAEQFF; D gene: TRBD1; clone size: once; J gene: TRBJ2-1; V gene: TRBV19
CDR3 DNA: TGCGCCAGCAGCCCCTCATTAACAGGCCGAGCTAACTATGGCTACACCTTC; CDR3 protein: CASSPSLTGRANYGYTF; D gene: -; clone size: -; J gene: TRBJ1-2; V gene: TRBV5-1
CDR3 DNA: TGTGCCAGTAGTAAACTAGCGGGGGACGGTACCGGGGAGCTGTTTTTT; CDR3 protein: CASSKLAGDGTGELFF; D gene: TRBD2; clone size: -; J gene: TRBJ2-2; V gene: TRBV19
CDR3 DNA: TGTGCCAGCAGCTCCCCTTTTTGGGACAGGGGGCCCGCTGGCTATGGCTACACCTTC; CDR3 protein: CASSSPFWDRGPAGYGYTF; D gene: TRBD1; clone size: -; J gene: TRBJ1-2; V gene: TRBV7-9
CDR3 DNA: TGTGCCAGCAGTTACCCTATTCTGGGCAGGGATGAAGCTTTCTTT; CDR3 protein: CASSYPILGRDEAFF; D gene: -; clone size: -; J gene: TRBJ1-1; V gene: TRBV6-5
CDR3 DNA: TGTGCCAGCAGCCCGTCCCGGGGATCTGAAGCTTTCTTT; CDR3 protein: CASSPSRGSEAFF; D gene: -; clone size: -; J gene: TRBJ1-1; V gene: TRBV7-3